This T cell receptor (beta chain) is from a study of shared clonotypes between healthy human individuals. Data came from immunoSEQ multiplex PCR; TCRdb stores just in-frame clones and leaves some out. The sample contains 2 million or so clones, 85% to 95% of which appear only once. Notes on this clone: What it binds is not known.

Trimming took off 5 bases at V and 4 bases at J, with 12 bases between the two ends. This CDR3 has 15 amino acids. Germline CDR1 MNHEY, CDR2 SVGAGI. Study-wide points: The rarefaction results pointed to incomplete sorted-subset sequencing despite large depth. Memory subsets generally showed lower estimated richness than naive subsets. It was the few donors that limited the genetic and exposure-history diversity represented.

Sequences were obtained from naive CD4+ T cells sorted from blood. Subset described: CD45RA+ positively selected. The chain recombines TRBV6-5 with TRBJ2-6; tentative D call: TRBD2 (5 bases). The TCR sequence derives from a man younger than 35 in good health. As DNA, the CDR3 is TGTGCCAGCAGTCCTACGGGGTTAGGGGCCAACGTCCTGACTTTC. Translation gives CASSPTGLGANVLTF.